The entry below describes one T cell receptor beta chain. These data are taken from a study of T cell responses to AZD1222 COVID-19 vaccine. The repertoire was sequenced with immunoSEQ multiplex PCR; TCRdb's copy has only in-frame clones and lacks some. The sample has about 150,000 clones, 88% seen once. CDR3 length equals 15 residues. Germline V lookup: CDR1 SGHTA, CDR2 FQGTGA. The V and J ends lost 2 bases and 10 bases, in that order; junction bases with no gene match: 9. The specimen was peripheral blood, collected 28 days after the second dose of the MenACWY control vaccine. The clonotype comes from an adult who received the MenACWY meningococcal vaccine as a control. The chain is built from TRBV7-3 and TRBJ2-1; 9 bases line up with TRBD2. The CDR3 DNA is TGTGCCAGCAGCTTACGAGGTAGCGGGAGAGACGAGCAGTTCTTC. Translation: CASSLRGSGRDEQFF.